What follows describes a single T cell receptor (beta chain). Being one base from a much bigger clone, this may be a read error. The sample belongs to a study of tumor-infiltrating lymphocytes in primary liver carcinoma. From unsorted bulk tissue weighing about 20-32 mg, DNA and RNA were co-extracted. With 500 to 650 ng total RNA as template and a constant-region primer, TCR beta cDNA was made. Generation of the TCR beta libraries relied on three nested multiplex PCR rounds using slightly modified ARM-PCR. It was with TRBV1-TRBV30 forward primers and a C-beta reverse primer that the first two PCR rounds were run, at approximately 9 cycles each. TCRdb analysed the multiplex PCR reads with MiXCR anew, one entry per CDR3 protein. The table has about 22,000 distinct CDR3 sequences, around 80% seen once. Germline loops: CDR1 MNHNS, CDR2 SASEGT. V was cut by 4 bases and J by 0 bases, with 13 bases left in between. This CDR3 has 16 residues.

The TCR comes from a woman aged 30 to 39 with primary liver carcinoma and hepatitis B virus infection. The chain links TRBV6-1 to TRBJ1-5; D is unclear. The sequencing sample was made of liver tumor tissue from sampling region 2. Subset given: tumor region T2, inferior pole. The CDR3 protein is CASSVSIANSNQPQHF. The CDR3 DNA is TGTGCCAGCAGTGTTAGTATAGCGAATAGCAATCAGCCCCAGCATTTT.